Here is one T cell receptor beta chain with its context. This clone has only a few counts. This clone's antigen is unknown. Base qualities are not provided; no much larger clone lies one nucleotide away. This sample is part of a study of OX40 agonist ivuxolimab in advanced cancers. Regarding the complete study: Ivuxolimab, which targeted the costimulatory receptor OX40 (CD134), was an agonistic, fully human IgG2 monoclonal antibody. Intravenous ivuxolimab was administered to patients every 2 weeks at six dose levels: 0.01, 0.1, 0.3, 1.5, 3 and 10 mg/kg. In the dose-escalation cohort, around 80% of patients were male, and the mean age was roughly 60 years with a range of roughly 23 to 79. The paper covers the monotherapy dose-escalation part of the phase I ivuxolimab trial, which included N of about 56 patients. Patients were allowed to have had prior anti-PD-1, anti-PD-L1 or anti-CTLA-4 therapy, and 40% of the dose-escalation patients had been treated with checkpoint inhibitors. Peripheral TCRbeta sequencing aimed to test whether ivuxolimab altered TCR sequence diversity and caused clonal T-cell expansion. Three dose-escalation patients achieved partial responses, one with hepatocellular carcinoma and two with cutaneous melanoma. Of the roughly 52 dose-escalation patients, hepatocellular carcinoma was present in about 20, melanoma in approximately 15, renal cell carcinoma in 9 and head and neck cancer in 9. Overall study results and their limits: Low levels of normalized T-cell clonal expansion were also seen in some nonresponding patients. In the 0.1-3.0 mg/kg groups, partial responders were among the patients with the lowest normalized peripheral clonal expansion, particularly in CD8+ T cells. After ivuxolimab, expanded clones were on average more numerous among CD8+ T cells than among CD4+ T cells. At doses of 0.1 to 3.0 mg/kg, clonal expansion of both CD4+ and CD8+ blood T cells was observed from baseline to week 6. Which antigens the clonally expanded peripheral T cells were specific for was not determined.

Genomic DNA was isolated from the sorted cells so that the TCRbeta CDR3 region could be sequenced. The immunoSEQ Assay was used for sequencing of TCRbeta CDR3 regions. In TCRdb, the immuneACCESS table is reduced to in-frame sequences with V and J assigned. These tables do not hold every clone; where another copy was compared, an unresolved V gene accounts for under half, and the others remain unexplained. The sample data list approximately 80,000 clones, and approximately 85% of these were observed just once. The biggest ten clones account for roughly 3.4% of the sample. The trial excluded patients who had a history of autoimmune disease or who were on systemic immunosuppression. Peripheral blood for TCR sequencing was collected from all dose cohorts at baseline, on cycle 4 day 1, and on cycle 7 day 1. The samples were drawn from a first-in-human, open-label, multicenter phase I dose-escalation trial of ivuxolimab. Adults with locally advanced or metastatic melanoma, renal cell, hepatocellular, or head and neck squamous cell carcinoma were enrolled in the trial. Before TCR sequencing, CD4+ T cells and CD8+ T cells from peripheral blood were sorted into separate populations.

V was cut back by 6 bases and J by 1 base, leaving a gap of 10 bases between them. The germline V gene specifies MDHEN as CDR1 and SYDVKM as CDR2. The CDR3 numbers 14 residues from cysteine through phenylalanine. Just the 42-base CDR3 DNA is kept, in frame starting at base 1. The specimen comprised CD4+ or CD8+ T cells sorted from blood, sampled in a trial of the OX40 agonist ivuxolimab. The sequence was obtained from an adult with an advanced solid tumor such as melanoma, head and neck, liver or kidney cancer. Here the chain combines TRBV28 and TRBJ1-5, and the D gene may be TRBD1, 5 bases matching. The CDR3 reads CASSRDWSNQPQHF. Here is the DNA: TGTGCCAGCAGCCGGGACTGGAGCAATCAGCCCCAGCATTTT.